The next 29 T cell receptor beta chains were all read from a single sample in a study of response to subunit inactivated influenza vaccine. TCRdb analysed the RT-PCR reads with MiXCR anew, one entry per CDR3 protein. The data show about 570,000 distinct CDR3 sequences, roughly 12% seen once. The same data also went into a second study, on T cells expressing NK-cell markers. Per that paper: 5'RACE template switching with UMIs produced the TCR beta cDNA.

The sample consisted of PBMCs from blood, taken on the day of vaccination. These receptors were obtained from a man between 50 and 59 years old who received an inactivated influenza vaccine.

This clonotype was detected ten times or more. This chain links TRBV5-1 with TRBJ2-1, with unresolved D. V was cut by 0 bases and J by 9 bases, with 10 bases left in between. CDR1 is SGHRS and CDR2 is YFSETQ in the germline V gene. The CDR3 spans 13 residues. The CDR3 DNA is TGCGCCAGCAGCTTGGAATATGTGGGTGAGCAGTTCTTC. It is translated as CASSLEYVGEQFF. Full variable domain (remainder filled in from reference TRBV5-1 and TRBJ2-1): KAGVTQTPRYLIKTRGQQVTLSCSPISGHRSVSWYQQTPGQGLQFLFEYFSETQRNKGNFPGRFSGRQFSNSRSEMNVSTLELGDSALYLCASSLEYVGEQFFGPGTRLTVL.

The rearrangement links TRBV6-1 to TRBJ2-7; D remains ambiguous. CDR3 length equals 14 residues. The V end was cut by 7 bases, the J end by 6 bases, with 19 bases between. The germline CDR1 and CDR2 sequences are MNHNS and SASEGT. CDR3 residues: CASIVDLLDPEQYF. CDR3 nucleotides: TGTGCCAGCATAGTCGACCTCCTTGACCCCGAGCAGTACTTC.

CDR3 amino acids: CASSLAPTGTYGYTF. The CDR3 region has the DNA TGCGCCAGCAGCTTGGCTCCGACAGGCACATATGGCTACACCTTC. The rearrangement links TRBV5-1 to TRBJ1-2; a possible D gene is TRBD1 (6 bases). Trimming took off 0 bases at V and 5 bases at J, with 14 bases between the two ends. The CDR3 contains 15 residues. In germline, CDR1 is SGHRS, CDR2 YFSETQ.

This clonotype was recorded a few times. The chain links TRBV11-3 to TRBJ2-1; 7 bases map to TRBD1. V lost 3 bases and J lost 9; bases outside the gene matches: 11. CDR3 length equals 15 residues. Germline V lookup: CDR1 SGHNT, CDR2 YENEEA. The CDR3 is CASSLQYTGAGEQFF. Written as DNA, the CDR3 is TGTGCCAGCAGCTTGCAATATACAGGGGCCGGTGAGCAGTTCTTC. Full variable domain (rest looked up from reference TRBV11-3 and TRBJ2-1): EAGVVQSPRYKIIEKKQPVAFWCNPISGHNTLYWYLQNLGQGPELLIRYENEEAVDDSQLPKDRFSAERLKGVDSTLKIQPAELGDSAVYLCASSLQYTGAGEQFFGPGTRLTVL.

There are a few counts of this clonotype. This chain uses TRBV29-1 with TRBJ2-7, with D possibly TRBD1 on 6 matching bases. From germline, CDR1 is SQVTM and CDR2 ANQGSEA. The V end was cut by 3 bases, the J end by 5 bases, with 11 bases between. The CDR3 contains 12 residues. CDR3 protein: CSVDEGVDEQYF. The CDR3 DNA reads TGCAGCGTTGACGAGGGGGTGGACGAGCAGTACTTC.

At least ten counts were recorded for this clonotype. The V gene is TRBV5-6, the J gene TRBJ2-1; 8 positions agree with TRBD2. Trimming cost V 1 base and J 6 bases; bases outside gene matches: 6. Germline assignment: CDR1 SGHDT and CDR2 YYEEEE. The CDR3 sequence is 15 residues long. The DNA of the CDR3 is TGTGCCAGCAGCTTGAACAGCGGGAGTCTCAATGAGCAGTTCTTC. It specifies CASSLNSGSLNEQFF.

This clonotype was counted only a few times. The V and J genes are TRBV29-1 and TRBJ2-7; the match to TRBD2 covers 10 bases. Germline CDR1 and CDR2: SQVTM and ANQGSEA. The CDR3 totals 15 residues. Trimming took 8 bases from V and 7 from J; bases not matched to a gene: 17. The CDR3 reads CSTQVWASGRGEQYF. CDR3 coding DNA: TGCAGCACACAAGTCTGGGCTAGCGGGAGAGGGGAGCAGTACTTC.

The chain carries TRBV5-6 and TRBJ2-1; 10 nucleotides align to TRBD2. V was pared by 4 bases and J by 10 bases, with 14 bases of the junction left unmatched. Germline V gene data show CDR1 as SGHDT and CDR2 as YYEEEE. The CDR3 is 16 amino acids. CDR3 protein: CASSLNSGGRAGEQFF. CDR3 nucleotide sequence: TGTGCCAGCAGCCTTAATAGCGGGGGGCGGGCCGGGGAGCAGTTCTTC. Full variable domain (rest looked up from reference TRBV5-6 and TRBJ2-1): DAGVTQSPTHLIKTRGQQVTLRCSPKSGHDTVSWYQQALGQGPQFIFQYYEEEERQRGNFPDRFSGHQFPNYSSELNVNALLLGDSALYLCASSLNSGGRAGEQFFGPGTRLTVL.

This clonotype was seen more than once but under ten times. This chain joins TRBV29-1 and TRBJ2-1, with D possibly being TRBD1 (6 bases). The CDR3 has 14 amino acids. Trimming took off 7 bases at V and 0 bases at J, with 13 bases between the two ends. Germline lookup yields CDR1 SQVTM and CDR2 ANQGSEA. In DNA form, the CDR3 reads TGCAGCGCAATTACAGGGCCCTCCTACAATGAGCAGTTCTTC. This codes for CSAITGPSYNEQFF.

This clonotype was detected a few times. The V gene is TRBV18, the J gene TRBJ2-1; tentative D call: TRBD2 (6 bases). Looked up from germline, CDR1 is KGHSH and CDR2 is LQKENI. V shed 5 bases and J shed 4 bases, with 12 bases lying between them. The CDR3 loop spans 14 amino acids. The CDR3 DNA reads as TGTGCCAGCTCAATTATAGCGGAATACAATGAGCAGTTCTTC. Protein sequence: CASSIIAEYNEQFF.

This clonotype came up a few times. CDR3 DNA sequence: TGTGCCACCAGCTCAGGGACCGGAAACACCATATATTTT. Its protein is CATSSGTGNTIYF. The gene calls are TRBV15 and TRBJ1-3, with D perhaps TRBD1 (5 bases). The length of the CDR3 is 13 residues. The V end lost 5 bases, the J end lost 4 bases, and 9 bases lay between the germline ends. Germline V gene lookup returns CDR1 LNHNV and CDR2 YYDKDF (reference sequence).

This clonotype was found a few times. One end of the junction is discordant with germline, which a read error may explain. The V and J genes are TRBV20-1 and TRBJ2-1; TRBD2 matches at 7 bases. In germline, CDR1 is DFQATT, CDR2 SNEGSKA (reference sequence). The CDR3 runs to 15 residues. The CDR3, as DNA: TGCAGTGCTAGGGCGGGAGATCGGTCCTTCAATGAGCAGTTCTTC. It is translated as CSARAGDRSFNEQFF.

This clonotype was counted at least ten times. CDR3: CAISEEGDRVSLGQYF. CDR3 nucleotides: TGTGCCATCAGTGAGGAGGGGGACAGGGTGAGCCTTGGGCAGTACTTC. The rearrangement joins TRBV10-3 to TRBJ2-7, with TRBD1 matching 9 bases. With V trimmed by 2 bases and J by 9 bases, 14 bases remained unmatched. Germline lookup yields CDR1 ENHRY and CDR2 SYGVKD. The CDR3 sequence is 16 residues long.

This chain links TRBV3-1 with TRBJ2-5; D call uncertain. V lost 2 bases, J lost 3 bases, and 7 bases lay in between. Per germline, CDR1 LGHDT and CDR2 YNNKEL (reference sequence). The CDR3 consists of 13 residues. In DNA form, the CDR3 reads TGTGCCAGCAGCCAATTTTCCAAAGAGACCCAGTACTTC. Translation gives CASSQFSKETQYF.

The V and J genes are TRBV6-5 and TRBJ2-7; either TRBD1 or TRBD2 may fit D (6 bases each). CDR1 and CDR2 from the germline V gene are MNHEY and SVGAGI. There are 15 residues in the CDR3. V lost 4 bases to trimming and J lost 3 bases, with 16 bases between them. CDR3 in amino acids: CASSFGRGPHYEQYF. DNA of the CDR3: TGTGCCAGCAGTTTTGGACGGGGGCCCCACTACGAGCAGTACTTC.

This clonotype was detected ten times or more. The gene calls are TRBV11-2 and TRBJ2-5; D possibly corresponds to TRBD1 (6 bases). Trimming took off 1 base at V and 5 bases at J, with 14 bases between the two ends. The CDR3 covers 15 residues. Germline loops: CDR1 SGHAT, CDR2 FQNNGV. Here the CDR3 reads CASSLVGALGETQYF. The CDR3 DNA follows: TGTGCCAGCAGCTTAGTGGGGGCCCTCGGGGAGACCCAGTACTTC. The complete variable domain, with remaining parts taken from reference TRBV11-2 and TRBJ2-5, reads EAGVAQSPRYKIIEKRQSVAFWCNPISGHATLYWYQQILGQGPKLLIQFQNNGVVDDSQLPKDRFSAERLKGVDSTLKIQPAKLEDSAVYLCASSLVGALGETQYFGPGTRLLVL.

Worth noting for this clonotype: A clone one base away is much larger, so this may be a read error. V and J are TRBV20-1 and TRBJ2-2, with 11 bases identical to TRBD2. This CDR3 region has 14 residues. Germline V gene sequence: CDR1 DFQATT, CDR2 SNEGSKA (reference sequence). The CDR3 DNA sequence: TGCAGAGCTAGACTAGCGGGGATCACCGGGGAGCTGTTTTTT. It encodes CRARLAGITGELFF.

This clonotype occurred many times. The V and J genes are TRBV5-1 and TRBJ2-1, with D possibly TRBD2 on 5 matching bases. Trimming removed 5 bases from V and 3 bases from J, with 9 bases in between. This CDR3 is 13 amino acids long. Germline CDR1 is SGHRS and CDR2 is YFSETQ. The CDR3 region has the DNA TGCGCCAGCAGGCCGGGGTACTACAATGAGCAGTTCTTC. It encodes CASRPGYYNEQFF.

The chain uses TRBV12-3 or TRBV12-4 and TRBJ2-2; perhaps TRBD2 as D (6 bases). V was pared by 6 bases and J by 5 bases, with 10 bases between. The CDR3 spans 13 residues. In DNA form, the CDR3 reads TGTGCCAGCAGACTGACTAGGACCGGGGAGCTGTTTTTT. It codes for CASRLTRTGELFF.

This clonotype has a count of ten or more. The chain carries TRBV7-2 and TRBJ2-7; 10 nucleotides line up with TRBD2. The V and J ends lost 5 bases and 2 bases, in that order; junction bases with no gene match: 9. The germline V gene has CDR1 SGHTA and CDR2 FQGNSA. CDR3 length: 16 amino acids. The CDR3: CASSPGLASPPYEQYF. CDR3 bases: TGTGCCAGCAGCCCGGGACTAGCGTCCCCTCCCTACGAGCAGTACTTC.

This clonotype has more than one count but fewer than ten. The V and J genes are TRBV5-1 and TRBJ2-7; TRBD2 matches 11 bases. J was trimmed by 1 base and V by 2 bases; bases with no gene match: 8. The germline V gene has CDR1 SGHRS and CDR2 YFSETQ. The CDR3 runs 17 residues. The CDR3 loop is CASSFSFTSGGSYEQYF. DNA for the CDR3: TGCGCCAGCAGCTTCTCATTCACTAGCGGGGGTTCCTACGAGCAGTACTTC.

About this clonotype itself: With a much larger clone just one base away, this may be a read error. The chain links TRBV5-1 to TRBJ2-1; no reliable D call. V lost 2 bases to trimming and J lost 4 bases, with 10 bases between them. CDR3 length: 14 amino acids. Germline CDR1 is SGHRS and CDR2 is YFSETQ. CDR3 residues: CASSFEQPYNEQFF. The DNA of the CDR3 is TGCGCCAGCAGCTTTGAACAGCCGTACAATGAGCAGTTCTTC.

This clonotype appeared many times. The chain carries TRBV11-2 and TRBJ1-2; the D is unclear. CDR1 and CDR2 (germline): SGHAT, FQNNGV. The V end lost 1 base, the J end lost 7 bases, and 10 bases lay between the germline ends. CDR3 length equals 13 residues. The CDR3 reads CASSLGPGRGYTF. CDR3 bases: TGTGCCAGCAGCTTAGGTCCGGGTCGTGGCTACACCTTC. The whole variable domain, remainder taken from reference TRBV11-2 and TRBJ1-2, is EAGVAQSPRYKIIEKRQSVAFWCNPISGHATLYWYQQILGQGPKLLIQFQNNGVVDDSQLPKDRFSAERLKGVDSTLKIQPAKLEDSAVYLCASSLGPGRGYTFGSGTRLTVV.

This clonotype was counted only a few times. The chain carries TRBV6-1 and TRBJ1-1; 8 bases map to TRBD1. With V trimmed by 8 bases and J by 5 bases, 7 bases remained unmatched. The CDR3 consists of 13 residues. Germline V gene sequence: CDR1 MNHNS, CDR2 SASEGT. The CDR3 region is CASGRTGLTEAFF. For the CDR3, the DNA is TGTGCCAGCGGTCGGACAGGGCTGACTGAAGCTTTCTTT.

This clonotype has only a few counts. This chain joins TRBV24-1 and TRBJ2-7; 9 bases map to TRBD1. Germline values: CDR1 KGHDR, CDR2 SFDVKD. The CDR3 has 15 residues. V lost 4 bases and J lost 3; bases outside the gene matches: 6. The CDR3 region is CATSDPNRGLYEQYF. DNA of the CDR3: TGTGCCACCAGTGACCCAAACAGGGGGCTCTACGAGCAGTACTTC.

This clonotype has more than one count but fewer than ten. The CDR3 protein is CASSLVAGEYEQYF. The CDR3 coding sequence is TGTGCCAGCAGCTTAGTCGCAGGGGAATACGAGCAGTACTTC. The chain combines TRBV7-9 with TRBJ2-7; tentative D call: TRBD1 (6 bases). Trimming removed 1 base at V and 4 bases at J, with 11 bases between. Germline V gene lookup returns CDR1 SEHNR and CDR2 FQNEAQ (reference sequence). The CDR3 sequence is 14 residues long.

For the CDR3, the DNA is TGCAGCGTAGCACAGGGAACCATCTCCTACAATGAGCAGTTCTTC. As protein: CSVAQGTISYNEQFF. The J gene is TRBJ2-1, the V gene TRBV29-1, with a tentative D call TRBD1 (6 bases). Germline lookup yields CDR1 SQVTM and CDR2 ANQGSEA. V shed 6 bases and J shed 0 bases, with 15 bases lying between them. CDR3 length: 15 amino acids.

DNA for the CDR3: TGTGCCAGCAGTGGACTAGGGAGGGAGACCCAGTACTTC. Encoded protein: CASSGLGRETQYF. This chain uses TRBV6-1 with TRBJ2-5; perhaps TRBD2 as D (6 bases). The CDR3 totals 13 residues. The germline V and J ends were trimmed by 4 bases and 5 bases, with 11 bases remaining between them. The germline V gene has CDR1 MNHNS and CDR2 SASEGT.

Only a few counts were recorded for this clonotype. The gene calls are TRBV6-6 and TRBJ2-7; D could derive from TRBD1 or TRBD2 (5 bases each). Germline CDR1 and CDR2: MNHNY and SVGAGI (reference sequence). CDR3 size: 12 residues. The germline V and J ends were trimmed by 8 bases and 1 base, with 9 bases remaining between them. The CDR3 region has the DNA TGTGCCAGCGGGACCTCGTCCTACGAGCAGTACTTC. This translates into CASGTSSYEQYF.